This is a list of T cell receptor beta chains from one sample in a study of T cell repertoires in cytomegalovirus infection. TCRdb itself ran the reads through MiXCR, one entry per CDR3 protein. The sample records 230,000 or so distinct CDR3 sequences, 15% to 20% being singletons. Sequenced sample: CD8+ T cells from PBMCs. These receptors all come from a human donor in good health (CMV status not recorded). Some clones in this sample may be carry-over from other donors' samples. Each CDR3 is given with its conserved first and last residue. Fields, in order: V gene, J gene, D gene, clone size, CDR3 protein, CDR3 DNA. The D gene is left open where the match is weak. Expanded clones get a size class; other rows say once, few or many, or leave the size out.

v_gene: TRBV6-5
j_gene: TRBJ2-7
d_gene: TRBD2
abundance: .
CDR3aa: CASSYGLEANEQYF
CDR3nt: TGTGCCAGCTCCTACGGACTAGAAGCCAACGAGCAGTACTTC

v_gene: TRBV6-2/TRBV6-3
j_gene: TRBJ1-1
d_gene: .
abundance: many
CDR3aa: CASSAGVTEAFF
CDR3nt: TGTGCCAGCAGCGCAGGGGTTACTGAAGCTTTCTTT

v_gene: TRBV20-1
j_gene: TRBJ2-5
d_gene: .
abundance: few
CDR3aa: CSARVQDVSQETQYF
CDR3nt: TGCAGTGCTAGAGTTCAGGACGTAAGCCAAGAGACCCAGTACTTC

v_gene: TRBV12-3/TRBV12-4
j_gene: TRBJ2-7
d_gene: TRBD2
abundance: many
CDR3aa: CASSPLAGGHEQYF
CDR3nt: TGTGCCAGCAGTCCCTTAGCGGGGGGCCACGAGCAGTACTTC

v_gene: TRBV7-8
j_gene: TRBJ1-1
d_gene: TRBD1
abundance: many
CDR3aa: CASSADRADTEAFF
CDR3nt: TGTGCCAGCAGCGCGGACAGGGCTGACACTGAAGCTTTCTTT

v_gene: TRBV20-1
j_gene: TRBJ2-7
d_gene: .
abundance: .
CDR3aa: CSAWTVSYEQYF
CDR3nt: TGCAGTGCTTGGACAGTCTCCTACGAGCAGTACTTC

v_gene: TRBV15
j_gene: TRBJ2-2
d_gene: .
abundance: few
CDR3aa: CATSSLGGAGELFF
CDR3nt: TGTGCCACCAGCAGCCTAGGGGGGGCCGGGGAGCTGTTTTTT

v_gene: TRBV5-1
j_gene: TRBJ2-3
d_gene: TRBD1
abundance: few
CDR3aa: CASSPWGDRGTEIHTDTQYF
CDR3nt: TGCGCCAGCAGCCCCTGGGGGGACAGGGGGACCGAAATACACACAGATACGCAGTATTTT

v_gene: TRBV5-6
j_gene: TRBJ2-1
d_gene: TRBD1
abundance: .
CDR3aa: CASSLYLLGQPYNEQFF
CDR3nt: TGTGCCAGCAGCTTGTATTTATTGGGACAGCCCTACAATGAGCAGTTCTTC

v_gene: TRBV12-3/TRBV12-4
j_gene: TRBJ1-6
d_gene: .
abundance: few
CDR3aa: CASSFSGLYNSPLHF
CDR3nt: TGTGCCAGCAGTTTTAGTGGGTTGTATAATTCACCCCTCCACTTT

v_gene: TRBV7-2
j_gene: TRBJ2-1
d_gene: .
abundance: .
CDR3aa: CASSSDSPRNEQFF
CDR3nt: TGTGCCAGCAGCTCGGACTCACCGCGCAATGAGCAGTTCTTC

v_gene: TRBV2
j_gene: TRBJ1-1
d_gene: TRBD1
abundance: few
CDR3aa: CASWTGASTEAFF
CDR3nt: TGTGCCAGCTGGACAGGGGCGAGTACTGAAGCTTTCTTT

v_gene: TRBV19
j_gene: TRBJ2-3
d_gene: .
abundance: few
CDR3aa: CASSRGAKSTDTQYF
CDR3nt: TGTGCCAGTAGTCGCGGAGCGAAGAGCACAGATACGCAGTATTTT

v_gene: TRBV4-1
j_gene: TRBJ1-1
d_gene: TRBD1
abundance: .
CDR3aa: CASSQPMTGGAEAFF
CDR3nt: TGTGCCAGCAGCCAACCTATGACAGGGGGCGCTGAAGCTTTCTTT

v_gene: TRBV28
j_gene: TRBJ2-7
d_gene: TRBD2
abundance: .
CDR3aa: CASSLEGSGGYEQYF
CDR3nt: TGTGCCAGCAGTTTAGAGGGTAGCGGGGGCTACGAGCAGTACTTC

v_gene: TRBV29-1
j_gene: TRBJ2-2
d_gene: TRBD1
abundance: few
CDR3aa: CSVIGQGAHGGELFF
CDR3nt: TGCAGCGTGATAGGACAGGGGGCGCACGGCGGGGAGCTGTTTTTT

v_gene: TRBV15
j_gene: TRBJ1-1
d_gene: .
abundance: .
CDR3aa: CATSRDMAEPVNTEAFF
CDR3nt: TGTGCCACCAGCAGAGATATGGCCGAGCCCGTGAACACTGAAGCTTTCTTT

v_gene: TRBV7-7
j_gene: TRBJ2-2
d_gene: .
abundance: .
CDR3aa: CASSADNTGELFF
CDR3nt: TGTGCTAGCAGCGCGGACAACACCGGGGAGCTGTTTTTT

v_gene: TRBV7-9
j_gene: TRBJ1-1
d_gene: .
abundance: many
CDR3aa: CASSLGRGYTEAFF
CDR3nt: TGTGCCAGCAGCTTAGGAAGGGGGTACACTGAAGCTTTCTTT

v_gene: TRBV7-6
j_gene: TRBJ2-7
d_gene: TRBD1
abundance: many
CDR3aa: CASSPTSGTGGLGGQYF
CDR3nt: TGTGCCAGCAGCCCGACCTCCGGGACAGGGGGTTTGGGAGGGCAGTACTTC

v_gene: TRBV6-2/TRBV6-3
j_gene: TRBJ2-7
d_gene: TRBD2
abundance: few
CDR3aa: CASSYATSWDEQYF
CDR3nt: TGTGCCAGCAGTTACGCGACTAGCTGGGACGAGCAGTACTTC

v_gene: TRBV7-2
j_gene: TRBJ1-5
d_gene: .
abundance: .
CDR3aa: CASSSQGPEPQHF
CDR3nt: TGTGCCAGCAGCTCCCAGGGACCAGAGCCCCAGCATTTT

v_gene: TRBV6-2/TRBV6-3
j_gene: TRBJ2-1
d_gene: TRBD1
abundance: .
CDR3aa: CASSYYLGQGAYNEQFF
CDR3nt: TGTGCCAGCAGTTACTACTTGGGACAGGGGGCATACAATGAGCAGTTCTTC

v_gene: TRBV11-2
j_gene: TRBJ2-7
d_gene: .
abundance: .
CDR3aa: CASSLQAEQYF
CDR3nt: TGTGCCAGCAGCTTACAAGCCGAGCAGTACTTC